This TCR beta chain was found in a study of immune evolution from preneoplasia to lung adenocarcinoma (dated by TCRdb to the early 2020s). Turning to the overall study: HLA loss of heterozygosity was found in over 6% of AIS, over 13% of MIA and roughly 30% of ADC lesions, and in no AAH lesions. In total, the cohort included some 55 patients with pulmonary nodules, all of whom underwent surgical resection. It was reported in the study that about 100 samples were used for TCR sequencing. POLYSOLVER was used to infer class I HLA alleles from exome data, and LOHHLA was used to detect allele-specific HLA loss. Sample size was determined by specimen availability and not by a prior power calculation. Immune contexture across lung adenocarcinoma precursors and invasive adenocarcinoma was profiled using immune gene expression, TCR sequencing and multiplex immunofluorescence. Resected precursor lesions (AAH, AIS, MIA) and invasive adenocarcinomas were compared against paired morphologically normal lung tissue. Whole exome sequencing and methylation data from the same cohort of nodules were integrated with the immune data. The TCR sequencing data were obtained from 51 patients. What the work shows at the level of the full study, not this receptor alone: Clonality was highest in normal lung, while later-stage lesions appeared to have lower clonality but higher T cell density and diversity. Normal lung had the highest top T cell clone frequencies, which appeared to decline progressively from AAH through AIS, MIA and invasive adenocarcinoma. Compared with EGFR-mutant or double wild-type lesions, KRAS-mutant nodules had the highest T cell clonality. Findings were based on association rather than direct causation; larger cohorts with long-term follow-up and longitudinal biopsies were deemed needed. All patients were from Japan and China, so applicability to Western populations was uncertain.

Using the immunoSEQ hsTCRbeta Kit, TCR beta CDR3 regions were sequenced from DNA. Under the source paper's analysis protocol: TCR sequencing data were analysed with the ImmunoSEQ Analyzer. T cell clonality was defined as 1 minus Pielou's evenness computed on productive rearrangements. To measure T cell diversity, the inverse Simpson index was applied to productive templates. T cell density was expressed as TCR beta template counts normalized to usable DNA, with usable DNA estimated by amplifying and sequencing housekeeping genes. TCR metrics were compared across histologic stages using two-sided Kruskal-Wallis tests. The table was pulled from immuneACCESS by TCRdb, which kept in-frame rearrangements only. Such tables lose some clones; where checked, under half of the loss comes from unresolved V genes, and the rest has no known cause. That table gives V, J and clone size, and the DNA gave D and trimming. The sample table holds over 11,000 clones, of which around 80% were seen once. The top ten clonotypes cover 4% to 5% of the sample.

From cysteine to phenylalanine, the CDR3 is 14 amino acids long. Of all the DNA, just the CDR3 is kept, 42 bases in frame from base 1. Trimming costs V 7 bases and J 5 bases, and their ends lie 15 bases apart. Based on the germline V gene, the CDR1 and CDR2 sequences are MDHEN and SYDVKM. Patients underwent resection in Japan or China between the mid-2010s and the late 2010s. Two lung cancer pathologists independently reviewed H&E slides to confirm the histologic diagnosis of every case. For nucleic acid extraction, premalignant or tumor cells were enriched by macro-dissection following pathologic assessment. FFPE tissue was used for DNA isolation with the AllPrep DNA/RNA FFPE Kit. To note about this clone: Its target antigen remains unknown. Within one base of it there is no much larger clone, and no base qualities were kept.

The sequence is built from TRBV28 and TRBJ1-5; 5 matching bases give a weak D call of TRBD1. The sequencing input was FFPE minimally invasive lung adenocarcinoma tissue. What this sample's cell subset or site label stands for: micro-invasive lung adenocarcinoma (MIA). The receptor was isolated from a person aged 70 to 85 with lung adenocarcinoma. The DNA sequence is given as TGTGCCAGCAAGCGCAACGGGGGGGATCAGCCCCAGCATTTT. Its coded protein is CASKRNGGDQPQHF. Full variable domain (CDR3 extended with the reference TRBV28 and TRBJ1-5 proteins): DVKVTQSSRYLVKRTGEKVFLECVQDMDHENMFWYRQDPGLGLRLIYFSYDVKMKEKGDIPEGYSVSREKKERFSLILESASTNQTSMYLCASKRNGGDQPQHFGDGTRLSIL.